Sequencing of this T cell receptor beta chain was carried out in a study of blood T cell repertoires in COVID-19. Study background: COVID-19 samples collected from the United States, Italy and Spain covered acute and convalescent phases. The analysed material was cDNA or gDNA that came from T cells, B-cell-depleted T cells, or PBMCs.

TCRdb's copy holds only in-frame clones and misses some; the assay was immunoSEQ multiplex PCR. The sample contains some 260,000 clones, 88% of which appear only once. Germline CDR1 ENHRY, CDR2 SYGVKD. The CDR3 runs to 12 residues. V shed 8 bases, J shed 0 bases, and the junction held 1 base outside the gene matches. The chain is built from TRBV10-3 and TRBJ2-7, with 7 bases aligning to TRBD2. The sequencing input was peripheral blood. This receptor was taken from a woman under 40 with acute or convalescent COVID-19. CDR3 nucleotides: TGTGCCATCGGGGGGGACTCCTACGAGCAGTACTTC. The encoded protein is CAIGGDSYEQYF.